The present entry profiles one T cell receptor (beta chain) with its context. Its specificity is unknown. This entry is derived from a study of T cell responses to AZD1222 COVID-19 vaccine. General study findings and limits: Clonal diversity was possibly underestimated, and the donors were mostly white British, with more females. Repertoire sampling happened only post peak T cell response. Reportedly, close to half of spike-specific TCRs are directed against unmutated variant regions.

Sequenced by immunoSEQ multiplex PCR; TCRdb stores in-frame clones only, minus some. The sample includes 130,000 or so clones, around 89% of them seen just once. CDR1 is DFQATT, CDR2 SNEGSKA, per germline (reference sequence). This CDR3 spans 11 amino acids. V was cut by 5 bases and J by 10 bases, with 15 bases left in between. This specimen was peripheral blood, taken 28 days after the second AZD1222 dose. The clonotype originates from an adult who received the AZD1222 COVID-19 vaccine. The chain is built from TRBV20-1 and TRBJ2-7; the D gene is possibly TRBD2 (6 bases). CDR3: CSAPLARHQYF. The DNA for the CDR3 is TGCAGTGCTCCGCTAGCGCGCCACCAGTACTTC.